This TCR beta chain was obtained from a study of blood T cell repertoires in COVID-19. For the study at large: COVID-19 samples from acute and convalescent phases originated in the United States, Italy and Spain. T cells, B-cell-depleted T cells, or PBMCs supplied cDNA or gDNA.

Followed over time, Seattle patients had been enrolled while infection was active. The CDR3 runs to 17 residues. Trimming pared 0 bases from V and 4 bases from J, leaving 18 bases between. The germline gives CDR1 MNHEY, CDR2 SVGEGT. Clones were sequenced by immunoSEQ multiplex PCR, and TCRdb holds only the in-frame ones, with some missing. There are approximately 140,000 clones in the sample; about four fifths occur only once, and around 9% lies in the top ten. The gene calls are TRBV6-2 or TRBV6-3 and TRBJ1-2; no definite D call. The sequenced material came from peripheral blood. This TCR came from a man aged 25 to 45 with COVID-19, enrolled during active disease. CDR3 nucleotide sequence: TGTGCCAGCAGTTACTCGGCGGTTCGTCTGTGGATCTATGGCTACACCTTC. This codes for CASSYSAVRLWIYGYTF.